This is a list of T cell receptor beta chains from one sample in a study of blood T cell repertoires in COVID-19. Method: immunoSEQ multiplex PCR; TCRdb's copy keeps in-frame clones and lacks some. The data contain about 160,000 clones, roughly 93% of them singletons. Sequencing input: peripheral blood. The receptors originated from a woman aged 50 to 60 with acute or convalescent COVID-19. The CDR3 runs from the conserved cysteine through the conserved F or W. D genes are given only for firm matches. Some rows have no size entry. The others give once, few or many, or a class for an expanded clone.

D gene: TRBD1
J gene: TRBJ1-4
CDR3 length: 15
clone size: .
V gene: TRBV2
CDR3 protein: CASSLGQTVNEKLFF
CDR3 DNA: TGTGCCAGCAGCCTGGGACAGACCGTTAATGAAAAACTGTTTTTT

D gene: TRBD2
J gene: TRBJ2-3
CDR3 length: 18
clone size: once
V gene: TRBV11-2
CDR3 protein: CASSLPGLAGLMVDTQYF
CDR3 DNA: TGTGCCAGCAGCTTACCGGGACTAGCGGGCCTGATGGTGGATACGCAGTATTTT

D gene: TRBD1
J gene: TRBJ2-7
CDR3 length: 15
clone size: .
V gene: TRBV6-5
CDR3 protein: CASRKQGASSYEQYF
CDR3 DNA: TGTGCCAGCAGAAAACAGGGGGCGAGCTCCTACGAGCAGTACTTC

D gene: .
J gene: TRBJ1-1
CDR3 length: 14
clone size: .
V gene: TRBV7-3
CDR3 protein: CASSSSGGGTEAFF
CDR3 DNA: TGTGCCAGCAGCTCCTCGGGAGGGGGCACTGAAGCTTTCTTT

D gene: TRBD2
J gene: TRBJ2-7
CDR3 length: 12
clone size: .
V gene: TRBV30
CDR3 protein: CAWRVLGLAHYF
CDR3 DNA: TGTGCCTGGAGGGTACTAGGACTAGCTCACTACTTC

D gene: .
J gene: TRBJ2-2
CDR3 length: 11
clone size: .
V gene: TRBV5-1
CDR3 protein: CASALQGELFF
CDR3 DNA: TGCGCCAGCGCCCTCCAGGGGGAGCTGTTTTTT

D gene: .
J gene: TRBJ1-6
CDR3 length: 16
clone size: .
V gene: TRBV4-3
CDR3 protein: CASSQDLGGRRSPLHF
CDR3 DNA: TGCGCCAGCAGCCAAGATTTGGGGGGAAGACGCTCACCCCTCCACTTT

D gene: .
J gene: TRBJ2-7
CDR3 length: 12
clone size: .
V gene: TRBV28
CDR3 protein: CASSTSKYEQYF
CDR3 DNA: TGTGCCAGCTCAACATCCAAGTACGAGCAGTACTTC

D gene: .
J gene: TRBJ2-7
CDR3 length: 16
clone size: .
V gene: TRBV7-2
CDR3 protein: CASSLEPWTTYYEQYF
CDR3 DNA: TGTGCCAGCAGCTTAGAACCTTGGACTACATACTACGAGCAGTACTTC

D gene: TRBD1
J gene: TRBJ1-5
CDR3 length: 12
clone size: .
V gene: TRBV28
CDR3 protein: CASSLRTGTQHF
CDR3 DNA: TGTGCCAGCAGTCTCAGGACAGGGACCCAGCATTTT

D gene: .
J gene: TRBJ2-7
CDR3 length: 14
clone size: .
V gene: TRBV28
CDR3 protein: CASRPGGTGGEQYF
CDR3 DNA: TGTGCCAGCAGGCCAGGGGGCACGGGGGGTGAGCAGTACTTC

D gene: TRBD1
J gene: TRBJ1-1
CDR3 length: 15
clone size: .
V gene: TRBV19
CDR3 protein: CATASEGAWDTEAFF
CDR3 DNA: TGTGCCACCGCGTCGGAGGGGGCGTGGGACACTGAAGCTTTCTTT

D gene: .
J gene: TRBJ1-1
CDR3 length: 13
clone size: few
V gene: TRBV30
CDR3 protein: CAWGIWSSTEAFF
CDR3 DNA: TGTGCCTGGGGGATTTGGAGTTCCACTGAAGCTTTCTTT

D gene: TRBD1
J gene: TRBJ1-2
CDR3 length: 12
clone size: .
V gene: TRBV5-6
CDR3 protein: CASRTGNYGYTF
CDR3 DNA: TGTGCCAGCAGGACAGGGAACTATGGCTACACCTTC

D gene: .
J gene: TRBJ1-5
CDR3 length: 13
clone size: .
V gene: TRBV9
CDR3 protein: CASSATGARPQHF
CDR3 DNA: TGTGCCAGCAGCGCCACAGGTGCCAGGCCCCAGCATTTT

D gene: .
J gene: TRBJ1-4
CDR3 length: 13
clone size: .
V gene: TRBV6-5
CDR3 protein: CASIGQSGEKLFF
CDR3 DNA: TGTGCCAGCATCGGACAGTCGGGTGAAAAACTGTTTTTT

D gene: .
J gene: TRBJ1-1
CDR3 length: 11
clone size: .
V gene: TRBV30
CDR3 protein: CAWSAKGYAFF
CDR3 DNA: TGTGCCTGGAGTGCTAAGGGGTATGCTTTCTTT

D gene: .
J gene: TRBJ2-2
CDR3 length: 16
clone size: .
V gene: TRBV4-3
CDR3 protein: CASSQDIIGSTGELFF
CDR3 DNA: TGCGCCAGCAGCCAAGATATCATCGGGAGCACCGGGGAGCTGTTTTTT

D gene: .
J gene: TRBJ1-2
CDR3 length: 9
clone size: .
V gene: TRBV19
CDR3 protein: CASGRPYTF
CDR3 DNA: TGTGCCAGCGGGAGACCCTACACCTTC

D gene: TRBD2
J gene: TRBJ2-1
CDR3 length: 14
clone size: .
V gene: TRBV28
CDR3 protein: CASSQAGLDNEQFF
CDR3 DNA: TGTGCCAGCAGTCAAGCGGGACTCGACAATGAGCAGTTCTTC

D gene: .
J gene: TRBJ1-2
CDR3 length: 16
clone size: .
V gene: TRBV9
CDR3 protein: CASSEGNLMTNYGYTF
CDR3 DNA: TGTGCCAGCAGCGAGGGGAACCTGATGACGAACTATGGCTACACCTTC

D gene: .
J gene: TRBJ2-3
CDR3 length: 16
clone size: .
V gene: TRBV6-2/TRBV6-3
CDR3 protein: CASSYTAGRLTDTQYF
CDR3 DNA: TGTGCCAGCAGTTACACGGCGGGACGCCTAACAGATACGCAGTATTTT

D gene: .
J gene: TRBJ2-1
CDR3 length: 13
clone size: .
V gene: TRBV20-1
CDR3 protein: CSASEPRGHEQFF
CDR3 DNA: TGCAGTGCTAGTGAACCCAGGGGTCATGAGCAGTTCTTC

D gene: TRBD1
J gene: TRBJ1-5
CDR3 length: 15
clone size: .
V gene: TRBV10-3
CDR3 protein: CAISAVQGAIQPQHF
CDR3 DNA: TGTGCCATCAGTGCGGTACAGGGGGCGATCCAGCCCCAGCATTTT

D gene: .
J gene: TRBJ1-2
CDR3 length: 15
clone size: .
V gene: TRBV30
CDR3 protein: CAWRTKGPSGYGYTF
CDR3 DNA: TGTGCCTGGAGAACGAAGGGGCCATCAGGCTATGGCTACACCTTC

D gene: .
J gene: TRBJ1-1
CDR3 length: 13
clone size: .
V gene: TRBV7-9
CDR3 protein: CASSLEAGTEAFF
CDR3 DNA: TGTGCCAGCAGCTTAGAGGCGGGGACTGAAGCTTTCTTT

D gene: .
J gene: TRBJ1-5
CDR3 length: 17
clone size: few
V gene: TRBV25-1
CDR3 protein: CASSESDSVYSNQPQHF
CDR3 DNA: TGTGCCAGCAGTGAATCTGATTCGGTGTATAGCAATCAGCCCCAGCATTTT

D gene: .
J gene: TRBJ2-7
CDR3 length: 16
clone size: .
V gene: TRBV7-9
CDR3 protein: CASSLEGQGSSYEQYF
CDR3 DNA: TGTGCCAGCAGCTTAGAGGGGCAGGGTAGCTCCTACGAGCAGTACTTC

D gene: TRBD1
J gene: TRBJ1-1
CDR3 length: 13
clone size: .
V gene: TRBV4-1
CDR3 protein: CASSLTGETEAFF
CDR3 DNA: TGCGCCAGCAGCTTGACAGGGGAAACTGAAGCTTTCTTT